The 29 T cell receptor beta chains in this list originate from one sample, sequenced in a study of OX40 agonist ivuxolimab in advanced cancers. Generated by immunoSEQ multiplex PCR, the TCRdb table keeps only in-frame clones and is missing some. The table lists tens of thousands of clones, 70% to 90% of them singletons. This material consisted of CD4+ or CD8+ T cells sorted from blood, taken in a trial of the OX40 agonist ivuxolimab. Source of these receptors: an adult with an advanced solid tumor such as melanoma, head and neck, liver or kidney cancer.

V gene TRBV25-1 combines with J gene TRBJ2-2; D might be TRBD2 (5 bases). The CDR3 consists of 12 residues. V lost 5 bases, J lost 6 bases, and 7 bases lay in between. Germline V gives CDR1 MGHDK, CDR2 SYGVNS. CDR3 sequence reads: CASSRTAGELFF. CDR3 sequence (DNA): TGTGCCAGCAGTAGGACTGCCGGGGAGCTGTTTTTT.

The CDR3 DNA reads TGTGCCAGCAGCTCGAGACAGATTCACAACTACGAGCAGTACTTC. Residues: CASSSRQIHNYEQYF. The chain is built from TRBV13 and TRBJ2-7, with TRBD1 as a possible D gene (5 bases). The CDR3 is 15 residues long. Germline CDR1 and CDR2: PRHDT and FYEKMQ (reference sequence). V was cut by 4 bases and J by 3 bases, with 16 bases left in between.

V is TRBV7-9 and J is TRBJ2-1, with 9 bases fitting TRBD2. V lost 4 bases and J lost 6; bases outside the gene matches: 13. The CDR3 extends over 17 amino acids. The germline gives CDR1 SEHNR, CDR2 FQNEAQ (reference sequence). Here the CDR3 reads CASSSQNRAGGLNEQFF. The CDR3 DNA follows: TGTGCCAGCAGCTCACAAAACCGGGCGGGGGGGCTCAATGAGCAGTTCTTC.

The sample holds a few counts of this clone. As DNA, the CDR3 is TGTGCCAGCATAGGGCCGGAGGCTTATGGTGGCTACACCTTC. Residues: CASIGPEAYGGYTF. The V and J genes are TRBV7-2 and TRBJ1-2; no reliable D call. Germline CDR1 and CDR2: SGHTA and FQGNSA. V lost 7 bases, J lost 7 bases, and 19 bases lay in between. The CDR3 runs 14 residues.

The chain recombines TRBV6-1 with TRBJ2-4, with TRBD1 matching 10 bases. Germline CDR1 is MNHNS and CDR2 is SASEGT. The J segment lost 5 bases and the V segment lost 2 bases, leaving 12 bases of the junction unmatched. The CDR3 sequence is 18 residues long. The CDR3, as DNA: TGTGCCAGCAGTGAAACTATGACAGGGGGCTATCTACAAAACATTCAGTACTTC. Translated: CASSETMTGGYLQNIQYF.

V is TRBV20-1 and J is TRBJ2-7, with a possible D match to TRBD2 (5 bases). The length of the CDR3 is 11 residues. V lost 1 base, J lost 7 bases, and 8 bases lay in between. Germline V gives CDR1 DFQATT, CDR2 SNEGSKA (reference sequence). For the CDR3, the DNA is TGCAGTGCTAGAGCGGGGTTTGAGCAGTACTTC. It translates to CSARAGFEQYF.

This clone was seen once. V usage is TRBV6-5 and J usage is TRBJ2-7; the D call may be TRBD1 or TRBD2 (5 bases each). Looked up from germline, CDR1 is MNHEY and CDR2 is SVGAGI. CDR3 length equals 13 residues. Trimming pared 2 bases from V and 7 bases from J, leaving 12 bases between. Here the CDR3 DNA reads TGTGCCAGCAGTTACGGGGGACCCTTGGAGCAGTACTTC. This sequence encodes CASSYGGPLEQYF.

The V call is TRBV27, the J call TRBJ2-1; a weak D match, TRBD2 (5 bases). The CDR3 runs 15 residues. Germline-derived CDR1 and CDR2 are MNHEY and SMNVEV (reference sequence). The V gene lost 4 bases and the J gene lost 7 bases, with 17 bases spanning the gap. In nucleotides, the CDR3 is TGTGCCAGCAGTTACCTTGAGGGAGTAAGGAATGAGCAGTTCTTC. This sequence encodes CASSYLEGVRNEQFF.

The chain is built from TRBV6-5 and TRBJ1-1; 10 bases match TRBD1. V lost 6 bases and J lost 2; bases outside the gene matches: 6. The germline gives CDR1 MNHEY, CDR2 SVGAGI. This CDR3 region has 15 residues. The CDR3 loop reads CASSRQGAVNTEAFF. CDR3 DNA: TGTGCCAGCAGCCGACAGGGGGCTGTCAACACTGAAGCTTTCTTT.

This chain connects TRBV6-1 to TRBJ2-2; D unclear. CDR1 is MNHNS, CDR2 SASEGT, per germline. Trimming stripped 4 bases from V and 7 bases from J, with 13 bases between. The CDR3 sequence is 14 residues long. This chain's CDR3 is CASSGVLKGGELFF. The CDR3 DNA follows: TGTGCCAGCAGTGGGGTCCTTAAGGGCGGGGAGCTGTTTTTT.

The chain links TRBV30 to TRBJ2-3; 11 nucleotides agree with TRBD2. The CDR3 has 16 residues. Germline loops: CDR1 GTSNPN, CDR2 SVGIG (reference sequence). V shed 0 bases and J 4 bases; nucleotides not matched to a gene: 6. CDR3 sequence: CAWSVSLAGGADTQYF. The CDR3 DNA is TGTGCCTGGAGTGTAAGTCTAGCGGGAGGAGCAGATACGCAGTATTTT.

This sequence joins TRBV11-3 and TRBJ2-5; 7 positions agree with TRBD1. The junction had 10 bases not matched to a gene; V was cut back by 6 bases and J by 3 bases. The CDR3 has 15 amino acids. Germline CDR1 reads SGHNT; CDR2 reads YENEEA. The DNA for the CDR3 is TGTGCCAGCAGTTCAGGGGGATGGATGGAAGAGACCCAGTACTTC. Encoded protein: CASSSGGWMEETQYF.

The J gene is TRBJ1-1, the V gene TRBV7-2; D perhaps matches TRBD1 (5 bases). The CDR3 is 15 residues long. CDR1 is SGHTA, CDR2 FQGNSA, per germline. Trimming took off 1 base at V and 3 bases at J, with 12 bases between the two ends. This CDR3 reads CASSLVGVGDTEAFF. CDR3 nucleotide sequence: TGTGCCAGCAGCTTAGTGGGGGTCGGGGACACTGAAGCTTTCTTT.

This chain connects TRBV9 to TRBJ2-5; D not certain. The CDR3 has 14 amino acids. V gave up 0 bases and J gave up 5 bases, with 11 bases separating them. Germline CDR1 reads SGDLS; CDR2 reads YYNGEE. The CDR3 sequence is CASSVEGPRETQYF. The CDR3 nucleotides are TGTGCCAGCAGCGTAGAAGGCCCGCGGGAGACCCAGTACTTC. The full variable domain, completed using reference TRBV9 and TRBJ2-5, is DSGVTQTPKHLITATGQRVTLRCSPRSGDLSVYWYQQSLDQGLQFLIQYYNGEERAKGNILERFSAQQFPDLHSELNLSSLELGDSALYFCASSVEGPRETQYFGPGTRLLVL.

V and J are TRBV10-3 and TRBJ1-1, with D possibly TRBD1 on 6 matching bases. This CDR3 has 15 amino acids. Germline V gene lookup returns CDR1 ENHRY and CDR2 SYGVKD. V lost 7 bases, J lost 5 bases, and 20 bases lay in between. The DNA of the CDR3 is TGTGCCATCACTGATCGGGGGGCCGGTTGGACTGAAGCTTTCTTT. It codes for CAITDRGAGWTEAFF.

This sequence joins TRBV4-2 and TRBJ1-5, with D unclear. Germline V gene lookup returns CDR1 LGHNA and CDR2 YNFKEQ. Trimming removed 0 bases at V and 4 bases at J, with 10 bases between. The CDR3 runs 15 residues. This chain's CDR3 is CASSQEGLLNQPQHF. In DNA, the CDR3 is TGTGCCAGCAGCCAAGAAGGTCTCCTAAATCAGCCCCAGCATTTT.

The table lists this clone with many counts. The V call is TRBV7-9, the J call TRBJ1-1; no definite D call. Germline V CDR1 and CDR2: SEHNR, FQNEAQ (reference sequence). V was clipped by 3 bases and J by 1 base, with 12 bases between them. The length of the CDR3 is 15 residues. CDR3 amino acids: CASSFSPRGNTEAFF. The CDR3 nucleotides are TGTGCCAGCAGCTTCAGTCCCCGGGGGAACACTGAAGCTTTCTTT.

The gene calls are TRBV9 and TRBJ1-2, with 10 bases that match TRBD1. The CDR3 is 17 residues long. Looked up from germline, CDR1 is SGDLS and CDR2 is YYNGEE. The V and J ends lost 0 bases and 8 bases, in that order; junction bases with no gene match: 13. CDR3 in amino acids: CASSVDGTGARLDGYTF. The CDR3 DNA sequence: TGTGCCAGCAGCGTAGATGGGACAGGGGCACGTCTGGACGGCTACACCTTC.

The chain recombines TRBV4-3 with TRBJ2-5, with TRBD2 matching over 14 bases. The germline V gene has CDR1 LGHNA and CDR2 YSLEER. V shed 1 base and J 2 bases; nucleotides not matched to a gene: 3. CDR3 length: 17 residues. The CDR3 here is CASSQVTSGGDQETQYF. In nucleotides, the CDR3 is TGCGCCAGCAGCCAAGTGACTAGCGGGGGGGATCAAGAGACCCAGTACTTC.

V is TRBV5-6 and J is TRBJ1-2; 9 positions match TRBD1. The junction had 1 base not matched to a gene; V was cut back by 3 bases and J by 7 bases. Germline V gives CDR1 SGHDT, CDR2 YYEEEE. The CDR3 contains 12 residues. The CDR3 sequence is CASSWGQGGYTF. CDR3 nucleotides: TGTGCCAGCAGCTGGGGACAGGGTGGCTACACCTTC.

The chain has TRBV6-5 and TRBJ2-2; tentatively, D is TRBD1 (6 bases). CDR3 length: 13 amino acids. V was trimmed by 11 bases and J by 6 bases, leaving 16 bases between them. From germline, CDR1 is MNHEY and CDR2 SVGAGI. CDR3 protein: CAVGNGQPGELFF. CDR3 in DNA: TGTGCCGTGGGAAATGGACAGCCCGGGGAGCTGTTTTTT.

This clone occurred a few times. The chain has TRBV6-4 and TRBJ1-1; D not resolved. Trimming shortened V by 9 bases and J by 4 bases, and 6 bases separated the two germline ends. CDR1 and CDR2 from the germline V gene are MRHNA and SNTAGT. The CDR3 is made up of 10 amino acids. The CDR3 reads CARSGTEAFF. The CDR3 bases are TGTGCCAGATCCGGCACTGAAGCTTTCTTT.

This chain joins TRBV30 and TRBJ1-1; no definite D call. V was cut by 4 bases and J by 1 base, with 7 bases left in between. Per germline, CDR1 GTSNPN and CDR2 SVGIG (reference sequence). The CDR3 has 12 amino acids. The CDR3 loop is CAWTFRNTEAFF. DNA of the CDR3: TGTGCCTGGACCTTCAGGAACACTGAAGCTTTCTTT.

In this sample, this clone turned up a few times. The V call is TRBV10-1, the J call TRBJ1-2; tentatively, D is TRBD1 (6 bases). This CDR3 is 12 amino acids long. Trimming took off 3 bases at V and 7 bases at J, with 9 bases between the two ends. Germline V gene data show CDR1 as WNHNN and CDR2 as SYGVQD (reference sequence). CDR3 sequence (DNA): TGCGCCAGCAGTGACCACAGGGCTGGCTACACCTTC. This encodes CASSDHRAGYTF.

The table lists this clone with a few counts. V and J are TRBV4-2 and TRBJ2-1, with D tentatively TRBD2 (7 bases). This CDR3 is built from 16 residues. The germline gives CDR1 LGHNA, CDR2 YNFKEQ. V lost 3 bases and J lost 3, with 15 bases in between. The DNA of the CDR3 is TGTGCCAGCAGCCATGCTTGGCGGGGGCTCTACAATGAGCAGTTCTTC. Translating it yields CASSHAWRGLYNEQFF.

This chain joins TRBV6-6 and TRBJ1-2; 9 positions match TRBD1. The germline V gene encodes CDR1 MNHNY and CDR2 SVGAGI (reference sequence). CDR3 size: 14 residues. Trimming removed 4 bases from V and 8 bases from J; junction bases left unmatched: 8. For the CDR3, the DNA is TGTGCCAGCAGTTCGATTGGGGACAGGGAGGGCTACACCTTC. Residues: CASSSIGDREGYTF.

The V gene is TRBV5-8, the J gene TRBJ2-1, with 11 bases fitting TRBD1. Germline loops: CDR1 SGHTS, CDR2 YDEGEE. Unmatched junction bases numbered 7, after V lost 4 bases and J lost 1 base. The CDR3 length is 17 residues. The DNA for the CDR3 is TGTGCCAGCAGCCCCCAGGACAGGGGGCTTTCCTACAATGAGCAGTTCTTC. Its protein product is CASSPQDRGLSYNEQFF.

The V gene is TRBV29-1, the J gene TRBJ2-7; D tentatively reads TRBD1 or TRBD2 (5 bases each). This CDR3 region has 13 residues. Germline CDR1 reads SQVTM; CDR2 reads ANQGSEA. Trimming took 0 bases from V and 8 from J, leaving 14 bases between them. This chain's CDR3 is CSVEEAGTPKQYF. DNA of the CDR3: TGCAGCGTTGAAGAGGCAGGGACCCCTAAGCAGTACTTC.

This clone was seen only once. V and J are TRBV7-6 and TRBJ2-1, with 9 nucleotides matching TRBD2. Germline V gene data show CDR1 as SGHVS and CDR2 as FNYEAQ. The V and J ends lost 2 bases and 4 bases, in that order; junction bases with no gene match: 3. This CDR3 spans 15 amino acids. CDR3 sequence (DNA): TGTGCCAGCAGCTTAATGCGGGAGGGGTACAATGAGCAGTTCTTC. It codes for CASSLMREGYNEQFF.